This T cell receptor (beta chain) was captured by sequencing in a study of blood T cell repertoires in COVID-19. Germline CDR1 reads SGHTA; CDR2 reads FQGNSA. The CDR3 covers 13 residues. Trimming removed 4 bases at V and 8 bases at J, with 12 bases between. TCRdb's table, derived via immunoSEQ multiplex PCR, lists solely in-frame clones and lacks some. Among 85,000 to 130,000 clones listed, roughly 82% were seen once. The sample consisted of peripheral blood. The V call is TRBV7-2, the J call TRBJ1-3; D perhaps matches TRBD1 (6 bases). This receptor was taken from a man in his 60s with acute or convalescent COVID-19. The CDR3 sequence: CASSSGRGYTIYF. In nucleotides, the CDR3 is TGTGCCAGCAGCTCGGGCAGGGGATACACCATATATTTT.